Sequencing of this T cell receptor beta chain was carried out in a study of T-cell reconstitution after alpha-beta-depleted transplantation in children. This CDR3 is 17 amino acids long. The V and J ends lost 0 bases and 3 bases respectively, with 17 bases between them. From germline, CDR1 is SNHLY and CDR2 FYNNEI. This sample's TCRbeta library carried unique molecular identifier barcodes. TCRdb ran MiXCR on the PCR reads and lists one entry per CDR3 protein. The sample includes more than 550,000 distinct CDR3 sequences, 8% to 11% of them seen just once. This chain links TRBV2 with TRBJ2-5, with D hard to call. The sequencing used PBMCs from the stem cell graft donor, collected from the stem cell graft. The sequence was obtained from a human donor who donated a stem cell graft to a child with acute myeloid leukemia. CDR3 DNA: TGTGCCAGCAGTGAAGCGGCAAGAAAGTACTTAGAAGAGACCCAGTACTTC. Encoded protein: CASSEAARKYLEETQYF.